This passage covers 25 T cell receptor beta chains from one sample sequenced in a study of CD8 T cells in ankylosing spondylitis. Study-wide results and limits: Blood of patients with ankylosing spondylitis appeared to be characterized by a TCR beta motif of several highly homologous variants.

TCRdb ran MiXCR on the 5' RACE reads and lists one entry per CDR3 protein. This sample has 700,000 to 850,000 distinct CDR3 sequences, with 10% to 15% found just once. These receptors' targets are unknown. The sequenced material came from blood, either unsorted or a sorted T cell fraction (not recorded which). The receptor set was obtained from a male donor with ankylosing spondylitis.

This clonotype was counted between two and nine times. CDR3 nucleotides: TGCGCCAGCAGCCATCACCCGGGACGGAATAATTCACCCCTCCACTTT. Amino acid sequence: CASSHHPGRNNSPLHF. V gene TRBV4-1 combines with J gene TRBJ1-6; weak D call: TRBD1 (5 bases). The CDR3 is made up of 16 amino acids. Germline CDR1 reads MGHRA; CDR2 reads YSYEKL. V was clipped by 3 bases and J by 5 bases, with 14 bases between them.

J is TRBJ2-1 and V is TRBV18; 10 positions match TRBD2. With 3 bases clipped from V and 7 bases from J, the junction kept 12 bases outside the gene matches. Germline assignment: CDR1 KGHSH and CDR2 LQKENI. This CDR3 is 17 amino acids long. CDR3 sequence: CASSPLAGERLWNEQFF. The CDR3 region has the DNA TGTGCCAGCTCACCCCTAGCGGGAGAAAGGTTATGGAATGAGCAGTTCTTC.

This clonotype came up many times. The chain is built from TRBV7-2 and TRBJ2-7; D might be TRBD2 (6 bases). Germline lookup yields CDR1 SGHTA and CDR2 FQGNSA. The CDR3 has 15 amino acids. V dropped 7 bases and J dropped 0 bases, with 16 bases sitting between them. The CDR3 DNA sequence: TGTGCCAGCAAAAGGACCCAGGGACTCTCCTACGAGCAGTACTTC. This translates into CASKRTQGLSYEQYF.

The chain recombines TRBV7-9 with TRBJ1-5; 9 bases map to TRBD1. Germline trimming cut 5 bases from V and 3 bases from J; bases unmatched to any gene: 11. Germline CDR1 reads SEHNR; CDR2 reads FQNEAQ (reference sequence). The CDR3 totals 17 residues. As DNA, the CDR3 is TGTGCCAGCAGCCCGGGACAGGGAAAGGCCTACAATCAGCCCCAGCATTTT. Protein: CASSPGQGKAYNQPQHF.

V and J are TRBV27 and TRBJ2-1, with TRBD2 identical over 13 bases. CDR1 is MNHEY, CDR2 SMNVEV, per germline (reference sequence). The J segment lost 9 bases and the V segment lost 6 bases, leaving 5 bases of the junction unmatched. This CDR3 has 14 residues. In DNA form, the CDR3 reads TGTGCCAGCAGACCCGGACTAGCGGGAGCTGAGCAGTTCTTC. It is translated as CASRPGLAGAEQFF.

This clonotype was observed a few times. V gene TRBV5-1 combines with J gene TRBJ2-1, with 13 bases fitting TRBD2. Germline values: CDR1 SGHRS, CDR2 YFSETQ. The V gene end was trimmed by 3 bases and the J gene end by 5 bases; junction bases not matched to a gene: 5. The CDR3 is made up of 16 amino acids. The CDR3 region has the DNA TGCGCCAGCAGCTCGTGGACTAGCGGGAGCCACAATGAGCAGTTCTTC. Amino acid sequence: CASSSWTSGSHNEQFF.

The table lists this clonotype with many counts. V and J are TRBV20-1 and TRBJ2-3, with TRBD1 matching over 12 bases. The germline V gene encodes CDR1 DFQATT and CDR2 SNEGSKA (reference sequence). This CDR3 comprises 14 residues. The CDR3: CSARDRGRTDTQYF. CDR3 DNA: TGCAGCGCCCGGGACAGGGGGCGCACAGATACGCAGTATTTT.

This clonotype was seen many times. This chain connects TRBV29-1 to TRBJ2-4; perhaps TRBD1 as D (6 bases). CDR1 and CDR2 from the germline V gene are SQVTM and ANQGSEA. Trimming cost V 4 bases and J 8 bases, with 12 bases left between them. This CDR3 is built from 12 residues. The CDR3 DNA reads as TGCAGCGTTGCACAGGGAGTTGACATTCAGTACTTC. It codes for CSVAQGVDIQYF.

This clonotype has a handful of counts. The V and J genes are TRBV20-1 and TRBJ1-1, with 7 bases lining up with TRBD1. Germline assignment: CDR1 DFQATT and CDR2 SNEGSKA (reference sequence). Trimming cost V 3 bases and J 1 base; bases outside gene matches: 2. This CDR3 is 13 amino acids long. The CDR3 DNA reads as TGCAGTGCTAGGGGGACAGAGAACACTGAAGCTTTCTTT. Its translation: CSARGTENTEAFF.

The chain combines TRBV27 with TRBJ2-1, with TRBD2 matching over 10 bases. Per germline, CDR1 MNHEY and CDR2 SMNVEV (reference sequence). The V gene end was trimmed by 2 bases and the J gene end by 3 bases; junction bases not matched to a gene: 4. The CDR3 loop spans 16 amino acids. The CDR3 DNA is TGTGCCAGCAGTTTAGGACTAGCGGAGTTCTACAATGAGCAGTTCTTC. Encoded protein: CASSLGLAEFYNEQFF.

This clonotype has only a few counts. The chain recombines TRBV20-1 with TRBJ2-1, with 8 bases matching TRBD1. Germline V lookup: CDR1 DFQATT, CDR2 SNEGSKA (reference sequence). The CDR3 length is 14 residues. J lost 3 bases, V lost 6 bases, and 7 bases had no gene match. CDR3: CSAQGQARYNEQFF. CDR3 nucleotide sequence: TGCAGTGCCCAGGGACAGGCCCGCTACAATGAGCAGTTCTTC.

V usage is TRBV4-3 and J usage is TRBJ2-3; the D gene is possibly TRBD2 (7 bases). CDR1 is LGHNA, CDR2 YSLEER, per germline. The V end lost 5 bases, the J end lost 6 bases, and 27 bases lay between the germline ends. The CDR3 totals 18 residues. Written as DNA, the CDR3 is TGCGCCAGCAGCGAAGGGACATTAGCGGGCAGGGTCGGTGATACGCAGTATTTT. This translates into CASSEGTLAGRVGDTQYF.

Here the CDR3 reads CAISELAGELFF. In nucleotides, the CDR3 is TGTGCCATCAGTGAATTGGCCGGGGAGCTGTTTTTT. V gene TRBV10-3 combines with J gene TRBJ2-2; D gene uncertain. The V gene's germline CDR1 is ENHRY and CDR2 SYGVKD. The CDR3 spans 12 residues. V was trimmed by 3 bases and J by 6 bases, leaving 5 bases between them.

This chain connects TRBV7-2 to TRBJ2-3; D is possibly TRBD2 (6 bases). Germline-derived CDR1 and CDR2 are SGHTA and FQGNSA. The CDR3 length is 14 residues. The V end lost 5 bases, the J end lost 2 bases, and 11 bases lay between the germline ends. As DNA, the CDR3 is TGTGCCAGCAGCCGGGGGTGGTCCACAGATACGCAGTATTTT. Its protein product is CASSRGWSTDTQYF.

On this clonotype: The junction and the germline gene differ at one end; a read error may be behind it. The CDR3 region is CASSYYPRASNEQLFF. CDR3 nucleotides: TGTGCCAGCAGTTACTATCCGCGGGCCTCTAATGAACAACTGTTTTTT. This chain links TRBV6-5 with TRBJ1-4; no clear D gene. CDR1 MNHEY and CDR2 SVGAGI come from the germline V gene. The length of the CDR3 is 16 residues.

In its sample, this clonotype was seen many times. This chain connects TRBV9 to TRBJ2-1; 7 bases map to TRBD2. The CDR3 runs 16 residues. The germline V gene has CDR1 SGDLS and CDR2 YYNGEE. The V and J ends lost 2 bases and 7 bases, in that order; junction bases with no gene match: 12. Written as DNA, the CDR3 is TGTGCCAGCAGCGTGAGCCCTGGACTAGTAATGAATGAGCAGTTCTTC. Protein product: CASSVSPGLVMNEQFF.

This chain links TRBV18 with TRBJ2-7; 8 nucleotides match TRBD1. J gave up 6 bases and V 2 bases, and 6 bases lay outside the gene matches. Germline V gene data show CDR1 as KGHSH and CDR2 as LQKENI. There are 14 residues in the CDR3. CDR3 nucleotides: TGTGCCAGCTCACCATGTGGACAGGGTTGCGAGCAGTACTTC. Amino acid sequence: CASSPCGQGCEQYF.

The CDR3 loop reads CASSTGGQGYTEAFF. CDR3 bases: TGCGCCAGCAGCACGGGAGGGCAGGGGTATACTGAAGCTTTCTTT. The chain employs TRBV5-1 and TRBJ1-1; maybe TRBD1 (6 bases). The CDR3 is 15 amino acids. Trimming left V 4 bases short and J 5 bases short, with 18 bases between. Germline CDR1 reads SGHRS; CDR2 reads YFSETQ.

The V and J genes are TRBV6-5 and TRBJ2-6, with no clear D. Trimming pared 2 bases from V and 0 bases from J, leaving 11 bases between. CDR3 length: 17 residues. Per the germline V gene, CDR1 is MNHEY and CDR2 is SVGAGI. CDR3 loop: CASSYRVLSSGANVLTF. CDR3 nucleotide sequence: TGTGCCAGCAGTTACCGGGTTTTAAGCTCTGGGGCCAACGTCCTGACTTTC.

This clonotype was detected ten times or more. The CDR3 region is CASRTGSTDTQYF. The CDR3 nucleotides read TGCGCCAGCAGGACAGGGAGCACAGATACGCAGTATTTT. The chain carries TRBV5-1 and TRBJ2-3, with 7 bases that match TRBD1. Germline CDR1 and CDR2: SGHRS and YFSETQ. J lost 0 bases, V lost 5 bases, and 0 bases had no gene match. The CDR3 consists of 13 residues.

The CDR3 DNA follows: TGTGCCAGCAGCAAGGGTGGGACAGAGACCTACGAGCAGTACTTC. It yields the protein CASSKGGTETYEQYF. V gene TRBV21-1 combines with J gene TRBJ2-7; no DNA check was done on the table's D call, TRBD1. TRBV21-1 is marked as a pseudogene. This CDR3 comprises 15 residues.

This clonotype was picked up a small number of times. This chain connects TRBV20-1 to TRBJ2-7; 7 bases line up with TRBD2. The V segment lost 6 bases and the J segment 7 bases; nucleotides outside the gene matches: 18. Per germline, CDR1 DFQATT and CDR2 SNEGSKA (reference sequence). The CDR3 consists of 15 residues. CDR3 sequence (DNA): TGCAGTGCACGCGCGGGAGCGCGACCTCCTACGGAGCAGTACTTC. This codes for CSARAGARPPTEQYF.

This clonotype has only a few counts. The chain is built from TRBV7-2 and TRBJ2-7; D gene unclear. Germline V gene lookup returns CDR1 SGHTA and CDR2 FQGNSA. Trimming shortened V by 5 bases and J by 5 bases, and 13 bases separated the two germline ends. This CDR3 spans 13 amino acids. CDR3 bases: TGTGCCAGCAGCAACCGGGCCGGTGACGAGCAGTACTTC. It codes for CASSNRAGDEQYF.

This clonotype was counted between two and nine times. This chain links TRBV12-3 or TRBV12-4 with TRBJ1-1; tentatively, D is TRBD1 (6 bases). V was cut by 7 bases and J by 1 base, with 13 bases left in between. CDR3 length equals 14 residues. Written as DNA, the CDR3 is TGTGCCAGCATTATGGGACACTCGAACACTGAAGCTTTCTTT. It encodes CASIMGHSNTEAFF.

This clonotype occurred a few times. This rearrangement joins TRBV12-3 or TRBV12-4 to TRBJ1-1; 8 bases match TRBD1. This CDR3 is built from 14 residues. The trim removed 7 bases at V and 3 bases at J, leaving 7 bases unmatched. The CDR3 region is CASTTYRGDTEAFF. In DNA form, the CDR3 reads TGTGCCAGCACCACCTACAGGGGGGACACTGAAGCTTTCTTT.